This TCR beta chain was identified in a study of OX40 agonist ivuxolimab in advanced cancers. This CDR3 has 13 residues. V lost 1 base, J lost 5 bases, and 9 bases lay in between. CDR1 is SEHNR, CDR2 FQNEAQ, per germline (reference sequence). Data came from immunoSEQ multiplex PCR; TCRdb stores just in-frame clones and leaves some out. The sample lists about 51,000 clones; about 78% were seen once. The source is an adult with an advanced solid tumor such as melanoma, head and neck, liver or kidney cancer. The chain recombines TRBV7-9 with TRBJ2-7; D is uncertain. The specimen comprised CD4+ or CD8+ T cells sorted from blood, sampled in a trial of the OX40 agonist ivuxolimab. The CDR3 coding sequence is TGTGCCAGCAGCTTAGTGTCCACGCACGAGCAGTACTTC. Encoded protein: CASSLVSTHEQYF.